Below, 25 T cell receptor beta chains from the same sample are listed, as sequenced in a study of tissue T cells after allogeneic stem cell transplantation (dated 2022 in TCRdb). Libraries came from the immunoSEQ multiplex PCR assay. TCRdb stores this immuneACCESS table with in-frame sequences only. Part of the clones is absent; in the studies checked, under half of the shortfall reflects unresolved V genes, and no reason is known for the rest. The sample data list roughly 5,800 clones, and more than 40% of these were observed just once. Jointly, the top ten make up about 5.5% of the sample. Per the publication, the time point label means: mouse harvest day 7 after allogeneic transplant. Mouse grafts consisting of 10^7 T-cell-depleted bone marrow cells combined with 10^6 splenic CD5+ T cells were administered by tail vein injection. The sample comprised gut tissue. The receptors were sampled from a female BALB/c mouse given C57BL/6 T cells with graft-versus-host disease after an allogeneic hematopoietic cell transplant.

This clone turned up a few times. Gene names and germline match the mouse. The CDR3 here is CAWSLRSSPLYF. CDR3 DNA (partial): TGTGCCTGGAGTCTAAGGAGTTCGCCCCTCTAC. The chain carries TRBV31 and TRBJ1-6; D gene unclear. Sequencing ends 1 residue short of the CDR3 end; the germline J gene provides the rest. TRBJ1-6 is an ORF, and what it does is uncertain. CDR3 size: 12 residues. V was trimmed by 0 bases and J by 9 bases, leaving 6 bases between them. From germline, CDR1 is GKSSPN and CDR2 SITVG.

As to this clone: Germline and genes here are mouse. The read finishes 1 residue shy of the CDR3 end, and the germline J gene is used to complete it. This sample also contains other DNA sequences that code for the same CDR3. This chain joins TRBV26 and TRBJ2-5, with D perhaps TRBD1 (6 bases). Between the trimmed V and J ends, which lost 3 bases and 6 bases, there was a span of 7 bases. This CDR3 is 12 amino acids long. Germline V gives CDR1 KGHPV, CDR2 FQNQEV (reference sequence). The covered CDR3 bases are TGTGCCAGCAGTCTCCAGGGGGACACCCAGTAC. This codes for CASSLQGDTQY. The entire CDR3 is CASSLQGDTQYF. The variable domain in full, completed from reference TRBV26 and TRBJ2-5, reads NSKVIQTPRYLVKGQGQKAKMRCIPEKGHPVVFWYQQNKNNEFKFLINFQNQEVLQQIDMTEKRFSAECPSNSPCSLEIQSSEAGDSALYLCASSLQGDTQYFGPGTRLLVL.

A note on this clone: Its ends do not fully match the called genes, so a read error is possible. Mouse gene names apply. The read ends 1 residue before the CDR3 terminus; that terminus is restored from the germline J gene. The chain combines TRBV13-2 with TRBJ1-2, with 7 nucleotides matching TRBD1. Germline V lookup: CDR1 NNHNN, CDR2 SYGAGS (reference sequence). The CDR3 has 14 residues. This CDR3 reads CASGRQGGNPDYTF. CDR3 bases read: TGTGCCAGCGGTCGACAGGGAGGAAACCCCGACTACACC.

Of note for this clone: Genes here carry mouse names. The CDR3 goes on 1 residue after the read ends, and that part is filled in from the germline J gene. The V gene is TRBV26, the J gene TRBJ1-4; 8 bases are shared with TRBD1. Germline CDR1 reads KGHPV; CDR2 reads FQNQEV (reference sequence). With V trimmed by 6 bases and J by 1 base, 4 bases remained unmatched. The CDR3 has 15 amino acids. The CDR3 here is CASRLGQGSNERLFF. The covered CDR3 bases are TGTGCCAGCAGACTCGGACAGGGTTCCAACGAAAGATTATTT.

Only a few counts were recorded for this clone. These gene names are mouse names. The read terminates 1 residue ahead of where the CDR3 ends, so the germline J gene completes it. The rearrangement links TRBV26 to TRBJ2-4, with D unclear. V gave up 2 bases and J gave up 3 bases, with 6 bases separating them. The CDR3 totals 13 residues. Germline V gene data show CDR1 as KGHPV and CDR2 as FQNQEV (reference sequence). Incomplete CDR3 DNA: TGTGCCAGCAGTCTGAACAGCCAAAACACCTTGTAC. Protein sequence: CASSLNSQNTLY. The entire CDR3 is CASSLNSQNTLYF.

As regards this clone: The gene symbols are mouse symbols. The observed sequence ends 1 residue before the CDR3 terminus, with the missing tail filled in from the germline J gene. V gene TRBV3 combines with J gene TRBJ2-2; tentative D call: TRBD1 (6 bases). Germline V gene sequence: CDR1 SNHLY, CDR2 FYNGKV (reference sequence). The ends were cut back, 6 bases at V and 0 bases at J, with 8 bases in the middle. This CDR3 is built from 14 residues. Here the CDR3 reads CASSRQANTGQLYF. The covered CDR3 bases are TGTGCCAGCAGTCGACAGGCAAACACCGGGCAGCTCTAC.

Turning to this clone: The listed genes are named as in mouse. The read comes to an end 1 residue before the CDR3 does, leaving the germline J gene to fill in the end. The J gene is TRBJ1-4, the V gene TRBV26, with 7 positions matching TRBD1. The germline V gene encodes CDR1 KGHPV and CDR2 FQNQEV (reference sequence). V trimming: 7 bases; J trimming: 0 bases; junction bases outside the gene matches: 2. This CDR3 region has 14 residues. The CDR3 region is CASTTGVSNERLFF. The DNA read from the CDR3 is TGTGCCAGCACCACAGGGGTTTCCAACGAAAGATTATTT. Filled out from reference TRBV26 and TRBJ1-4, the complete variable domain reads NSKVIQTPRYLVKGQGQKAKMRCIPEKGHPVVFWYQQNKNNEFKFLINFQNQEVLQQIDMTEKRFSAECPSNSPCSLEIQSSEAGDSALYLCASTTGVSNERLFFGHGTKLSVL.

This clone was counted once. Each gene name is a mouse one. The CDR3 end falls 1 residue outside the read, so it is completed with the germline J gene. This sequence joins TRBV3 and TRBJ2-4, with TRBD1 matching 9 bases. V was clipped by 6 bases and J by 6 bases; unmatched bases: 1. Per the germline V gene, CDR1 is SNHLY and CDR2 is FYNGKV (reference sequence). This CDR3 is 12 amino acids long. The covered CDR3 bases are TGTGCCAGCAGACAGGGGGCGAACACCTTGTAC. This sequence encodes CASRQGANTLY. The full CDR3 reads CASRQGANTLYF.

Comments on this clone: Genes here carry mouse names. The CDR3 here is CASSTGGIDTQYF. The sequenced part of the CDR3 DNA is TGTGCTAGCAGTACAGGGGGCATCGACACCCAGTAC. The V call is TRBV17, the J call TRBJ2-5, with 8 positions matching TRBD1. The read terminates 1 residue ahead of where the CDR3 ends, so the germline J gene completes it. CDR1 and CDR2 (germline): MNHDT, YYDKIL. The CDR3 sequence is 13 residues long. V was clipped by 4 bases and J by 6 bases; unmatched bases: 3. The whole variable domain, remainder taken from reference TRBV17 and TRBJ2-5, is DTTVKQNPRYKLARVGKPVNLICSQTMNHDTMYWYQKKPNQAPKLLLFYYDKILNREADTFEKFQSSRPNNSFCSLYIGSAGLEYSAMYLCASSTGGIDTQYFGPGTRLLVL.

Of note for this clone: Gene labels here are mouse ones. The CDR3 end falls 1 residue outside the read, so it is completed with the germline J gene. V is TRBV29 and J is TRBJ2-7; 14 nucleotides agree with TRBD2. Germline V lookup: CDR1 MSHET, CDR2 SYDVDS. Germline trimming cut 6 bases from V and 7 bases from J; bases unmatched to any gene: 5. CDR3 size: 14 residues. The CDR3 reads CASSGTGGAGEQYF. The sequenced part of the CDR3 DNA is TGTGCTAGCAGCGGGACTGGGGGGGCGGGGGAACAGTAC.

A note on this clone: Gene names and germline match the mouse. The DNA ends 1 residue before the CDR3 does, and the rest of the CDR3 is filled in from the germline J gene. This chain connects TRBV26 to TRBJ1-2; 7 bases fit TRBD1. Per the germline V gene, CDR1 is KGHPV and CDR2 is FQNQEV (reference sequence). The CDR3 covers 13 residues. The J segment lost 5 bases and the V segment lost 5 bases, leaving 5 bases of the junction unmatched. The CDR3 spells CASSFAGGSDYTF. The CDR3 DNA, read in part, is TGTGCCAGCAGTTTCGCAGGGGGATCCGACTACACC.

A few counts support this clone. Genes and germline are mouse. The read ends 1 residue early relative to the CDR3; the germline J gene fills the gap. V is TRBV31 and J is TRBJ2-2; TRBD2 agrees at 14 bases. The CDR3 sequence is 16 residues long. Germline CDR1 and CDR2: GKSSPN and SITVG. V shed 5 bases and J 4 bases; nucleotides not matched to a gene: 6. CDR3 amino acids: CAWGDWGGAVTGQLYF. Partial CDR3 DNA: TGTGCCTGGGGGGACTGGGGGGGCGCCGTCACCGGGCAGCTCTAC.

In regard to this clone: Gene names and germline match the mouse. The read falls 1 residue short of the CDR3 end, and the missing part is taken from the germline J gene. V usage is TRBV12-2 and J usage is TRBJ2-7; 14 bases are a match to TRBD2. CDR3 length: 14 residues. CDR1 is SGHLS and CDR2 is HYDKME in the germline V gene. V dropped 0 bases and J dropped 6; count of bases not matched to a gene: 0. This CDR3 is CASSLGTGGAEQYF. The sequenced CDR3 bases are TGTGCCAGCTCTCTCGGGACTGGGGGGGCTGAACAGTAC.

In this sample, this clone turned up a few times. Gene names follow the mouse nomenclature. The CDR3 end falls 1 residue outside the read, so it is completed with the germline J gene. The chain joins TRBV3 to TRBJ1-1, with a weak D call TRBD1 (5 bases). Germline-derived CDR1 and CDR2 are SNHLY and FYNGKV (reference sequence). CDR3 length: 13 amino acids. Trimming pared 4 bases from V and 0 bases from J, leaving 6 bases between. CDR3 bases read: TGTGCCAGCAGCTCGACAGCAAACACAGAAGTCTTC. Residues: CASSSTANTEVF. The complete CDR3 sequence is CASSSTANTEVFF.

Worth noting for this clone: The genes and germline here are from mouse. The sequenced CDR3 bases are TGTGCCAGCGGTGAGCAGGGTAGTCAAAACACCTTGTAC. Translation gives CASGEQGSQNTLY. The complete CDR3 reads CASGEQGSQNTLYF. This chain joins TRBV13-2 and TRBJ2-4; possible D gene TRBD1, 5 bases. The CDR3 is cut off 1 residue early in the read; its end comes from the germline J gene. With 2 bases removed from V and 0 bases from J, the gap between germline ends came to 7 bases. CDR3 length: 14 residues. CDR1 is NNHNN and CDR2 is SYGAGS in the germline V gene (reference sequence).

Comments on this clone: Gene names are mouse gene names. The CDR3 is CASSAGNYNSPLYF. The DNA read from the CDR3 is TGTGCCAGCAGCGCCGGGAACTATAATTCGCCCCTCTAC. This rearrangement joins TRBV26 to TRBJ1-6; no firm D call. The read comes to an end 1 residue before the CDR3 does, leaving the germline J gene to fill in the end. TRBJ1-6 is recorded as an ORF, its role being uncertain. Germline CDR1 is KGHPV and CDR2 is FQNQEV (reference sequence). The CDR3 runs 14 residues. With 6 bases removed from V and 3 bases from J, the gap between germline ends came to 9 bases.

This clone was counted between two and nine times. Gene names and germline refer to mouse. The sequence runs out 1 residue before the end of the CDR3; the remainder is reconstructed from the germline J gene. The chain has TRBV26 and TRBJ1-1; D is unclear. The CDR3 runs to 13 residues. V was pared by 2 bases and J by 1 base, with 5 bases between. Germline V gene lookup returns CDR1 KGHPV and CDR2 FQNQEV (reference sequence). CDR3 region: CASSLPGNTEVFF. The CDR3 bases that were read are TGTGCCAGCAGTCTGCCGGGAAACACAGAAGTCTTC.

This clone was seen only a few times. Germline and genes here are mouse. The CDR3 goes on 1 residue after the read ends, and that part is filled in from the germline J gene. The chain recombines TRBV1 with TRBJ1-3; TRBD1 matches at 7 bases. The CDR3 length is 15 residues. Germline V gene lookup returns CDR1 NSQYPW and CDR2 LRSPGD (reference sequence). The J segment lost 0 bases and the V segment lost 3 bases, leaving 2 bases of the junction unmatched. The DNA read from the CDR3 is TGCACCTGCAGTGCGACAGGGTTTTCTGGAAATACGCTCTAT. Its translation is CTCSATGFSGNTLY. The whole CDR3 sequence reads CTCSATGFSGNTLYF.

Comment on this clone: The germline and genes are mouse ones. The CDR3 goes on 1 residue after the read ends, and that part is filled in from the germline J gene. V and J are TRBV15 and TRBJ1-1, with 7 bases matching TRBD1. The CDR3 is 11 amino acids. V gave up 6 bases and J gave up 8 bases; unmatched junction bases: 3. Germline V gene sequence: CDR1 SGHND, CDR2 FRSKSL. This chain's CDR3 is CASSSDREVFF. The CDR3 bases that were read are TGTGCCAGCAGCTCGGACAGGGAAGTCTTC.

A word on this clone: Each gene name is a mouse one. Coverage ceases 1 residue before the CDR3 finishes, and the germline J gene fills in the end. V gene TRBV26 combines with J gene TRBJ1-3; maybe TRBD1 (6 bases). V dropped 9 bases and J dropped 4 bases, with 10 bases sitting between them. Germline CDR1 is KGHPV and CDR2 is FQNQEV (reference sequence). The CDR3 has 12 amino acids. CDR3 DNA (partial): TGTGCCAGTCGGACAGAGGGAAATACGCTCTAT. Protein: CASRTEGNTLY. The CDR3 in full is CASRTEGNTLYF.

Note on this clone: Gene names and germline match the mouse. The read comes to an end 1 residue before the CDR3 does, leaving the germline J gene to fill in the end. The chain joins TRBV26 to TRBJ1-6, with D hard to call. TRBJ1-6 is sorted into the ORF group, with uncertain function. Between the trimmed V and J ends, which lost 3 bases and 6 bases, there was a span of 6 bases. The CDR3 runs 13 residues. CDR1 is KGHPV and CDR2 is FQNQEV in the germline V gene (reference sequence). The DNA read from the CDR3 is TGTGCCAGCAGTCTAAACAGTAATTCGCCCCTCTAC. It specifies CASSLNSNSPLY. In full, the CDR3 is CASSLNSNSPLYF.

Notes on this clone: The gene names here belong to mouse. The read falls 1 residue short of the CDR3 end, and the missing part is taken from the germline J gene. The V call is TRBV23, the J call TRBJ2-5; TRBD2 was called by the table and not checked on the DNA. Germline V gene data show CDR1 as KGHTA and CDR2 as FQNQQP. CDR3 size: 13 residues. The sequenced CDR3 bases are TGCTCCAGCAGTCAAACAACTTGGGGCACCCAGTAC. Protein: CSSSQTTWGTQY. The full CDR3 protein is CSSSQTTWGTQYF.

This clone appeared a few times. Any gene name here is a mouse gene name. The read is 1 residue too short to cover the CDR3 end, so that end is filled in from the germline J gene. The chain couples TRBV16 to TRBJ2-3, with 12 bases lining up with TRBD1. The V gene's germline CDR1 is SGHSA and CDR2 FRNQAP. The CDR3 sequence is 16 residues long. J gave up 1 base and V 5 bases, and 4 bases lay outside the gene matches. CDR3 bases read: TGTGCAAGCAGCCCCGGGACAGGGGGCGGTGCAGAAACGCTGTAT. Amino acids: CASSPGTGGGAETLY. The entire CDR3 is CASSPGTGGGAETLYF. Looking up the rest from reference TRBV16 and TRBJ2-3 gives the full variable domain: NAGVIQTPRHKVTGKGQEATLWCEPISGHSAVFWYRQTIVQGLEFLTYFRNQAPIDDSGMPKERFSAQMPNQSHSTLKIQSTQPQDSAVYLCASSPGTGGGAETLYFGSGTRLTVL.

This clone was counted only a few times. Mouse names are used for the genes. The DNA ends 1 residue before the CDR3 does, and the rest of the CDR3 is filled in from the germline J gene. The rearrangement links TRBV23 to TRBJ2-5. The CDR3 covers 14 residues. Per the germline V gene, CDR1 is KGHTA and CDR2 is FQNQQP. Partial CDR3 DNA: TGCTCCAGCAGTCCTCGGCAGATCCAAGACACCCAGTAC. This codes for CSSSPRQIQDTQY. The full CDR3 sequence reads CSSSPRQIQDTQYF.

This clone has just a few counts. Gene names and germline refer to mouse. The sequence runs out 1 residue before the end of the CDR3; the remainder is reconstructed from the germline J gene. This rearrangement joins TRBV3 to TRBJ1-4, with D tentatively TRBD1 (6 bases). With 5 bases removed from V and 0 bases from J, the gap between germline ends came to 7 bases. The CDR3 loop spans 14 amino acids. Germline V gene lookup returns CDR1 SNHLY and CDR2 FYNGKV (reference sequence). The covered CDR3 bases are TGTGCCAGCAGCGGACAGATTTCCAACGAAAGATTATTT. Its protein is CASSGQISNERLF. The entire CDR3 protein is CASSGQISNERLFF.